The entry that follows covers one T cell receptor beta chain sequence. Its antigen remains unidentified. Base qualities are not provided; no much larger clone lies one nucleotide away. The CDR1 and CDR2 encoded by the germline V gene (reference sequence) are DFQATT and SNEGSKA. The CDR3, from cysteine to phenylalanine, totals 12 residues. Left in the record is the CDR3 DNA by itself, 36 bases read in frame from the first base. Deletion took 6 bases off V and 8 bases off J, with a span of 13 bases between the germline ends. The sample belongs to a study of T-cell reconstitution after alpha-beta-depleted transplantation in children (dated by TCRdb to the mid-2010s). Looking at the study overall: Using TCR repertoire profiling, the study quantitatively followed how T-cell immune reconstitution unfolded in children after TCRalphabeta/CD19-depleted allogeneic hematopoietic cell transplantation.

Overall study outcomes, separate from this receptor: The high TCRbeta diversity at day 60 in some patients was ascribed to recipient T cells and intrathymic progenitors that had survived conditioning. Hyperexpanded clone frequencies declined over subsequent months; after one year, T-cell counts and TCRbeta diversity were mostly attributed to newly produced T cells. Apparently early alphabetaT-cell count recovery about two months after transplant reportedly relied on only several hundred rapidly expanded clones derived from non-depleted graft cells.

Libraries were prepared through PCR. Sequencing was carried out with an Illumina HiSeq 2500. To normalize quantification of the TCRbeta repertoire, the TCR libraries were built with molecular barcoding that relied on unique molecular identifiers. Starting from the raw public reads, TCRdb applied fastp trimming at Q25, assembled clones with MiXCR and retained in-frame beta chains. CDR3 protein duplicates are merged, each entry listing the most common genes and DNA. Recorded for this sample are 610,000 or so distinct CDR3 sequences; more than 20% of them occurred a single time. The ten largest make up around 36% of the sample. Reading the label with the study, this specimen's treatment or condition is: allogeneic hematopoietic cell transplantation with graft depleted of TCRalphabeta T cells and CD19 B cells. Transplant recipients were children who received TCRalphabeta/CD19-depleted allogeneic hematopoietic cell grafts.

Rearrangement joined TRBV20-1 to TRBJ1-4; the D gene cannot be resolved reliably. This specimen was PBMCs, taken before TCRalphabeta/CD19-depleted stem cell transplant. This receptor was obtained from a boy in the first two years of life with Wiskott-Aldrich syndrome, due to receive a stem cell transplant. At the DNA level, the sequence is TGCAGTGCCAGGACCCCTACGGAAAAACTGTTTTTT. The translation is CSARTPTEKLFF.